This TCR beta chain was profiled in a study of T cell responses to AZD1222 COVID-19 vaccine. Libraries were prepared by immunoSEQ multiplex PCR; TCRdb keeps only in-frame clonotypes and omits some of them. The sample records more than 85,000 clones, 88% being singletons. Study-wide findings and caveats: No repertoire was sampled before or during the peak T cell response, only after it. Researchers report vaccine-associated CD4 TCRs spanning spike, with dominance at 160-218 and 743-854. Seropositive AZD1222 recipients at baseline numbered only five to seven.

Comments on this clone: Its antigen is still unknown.

Sequenced material: peripheral blood, taken on day 0 of AZD1222 vaccination. The receptor was derived from an adult in good health.

DNA for the CDR3: TGTGCCAGCAGTGACAGCCCTAATCAGCCCCAGCATTTT. This codes for CASSDSPNQPQHF. The chain combines TRBV2 with TRBJ1-5; D not resolved. The germline V and J ends were trimmed by 3 bases and 4 bases, with 7 bases remaining between them. This CDR3 spans 13 amino acids. CDR1 SNHLY and CDR2 FYNNEI come from the germline V gene. The full variable domain, in which reference TRBV2 and TRBJ1-5 provide the parts outside the CDR3, is EPEVTQTPSHQVTQMGQEVILRCVPISNHLYFYWYRQILGQKVEFLVSFYNNEISEKSEIFDDQFSVERPDGSNFTLKIRSTKLEDSAMYFCASSDSPNQPQHFGDGTRLSIL.